This TCR beta chain was recorded in a study of shared clonotypes between healthy human individuals. Study as a whole: Donors, aged 18 to 49, were a couple of women and three men.

The protocol was immunoSEQ multiplex PCR, while the TCRdb copy is restricted to in-frame clones and leaves out a portion. The sample includes fewer than 850,000 clones, about 97% of them seen just once. Naive CD8 cells comprised CD45RO-negative, CCR7-positively selected cells, excluding terminally differentiated effector memory CD45RA+ cells. Only Caucasian adults living in Nashville, Tennessee served as donors. Comments on this clone: Its specificity is unknown.

There are 15 residues in the CDR3. The V gene's germline CDR1 is SGDLS and CDR2 YYNGEE. V trimming: 6 bases; J trimming: 5 bases; junction bases outside the gene matches: 10. Broader study findings: What naive subsets generally showed was a larger estimated richness than memory subsets showed. In contrast to clonotypes shared by all four donors, non-shared clonotypes had lower generation probabilities.

This rearrangement joins TRBV9 to TRBJ2-5, with 10 bases matching TRBD2. Sequenced material: naive CD8+ T cells sorted from blood. This TCR derives from a man aged 25 to 45 in good health. The chain's CDR3 is CASNLDPGLAETQYF. The CDR3 nucleotides read TGTGCCAGCAACCTCGATCCGGGACTAGCGGAGACCCAGTACTTC.